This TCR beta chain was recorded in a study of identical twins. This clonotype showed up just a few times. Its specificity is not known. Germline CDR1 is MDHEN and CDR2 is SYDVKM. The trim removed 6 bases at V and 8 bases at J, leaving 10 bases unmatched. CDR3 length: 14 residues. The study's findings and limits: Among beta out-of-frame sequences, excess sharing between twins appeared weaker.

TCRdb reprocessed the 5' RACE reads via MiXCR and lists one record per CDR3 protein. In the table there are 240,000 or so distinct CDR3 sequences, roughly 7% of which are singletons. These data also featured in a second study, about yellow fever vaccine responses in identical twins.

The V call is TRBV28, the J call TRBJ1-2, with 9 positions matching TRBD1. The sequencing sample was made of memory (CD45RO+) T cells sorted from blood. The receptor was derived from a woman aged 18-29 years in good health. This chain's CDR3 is CASSPPPGQGGYTF. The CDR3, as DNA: TGTGCCAGCAGCCCCCCGCCGGGACAGGGAGGCTACACCTTC.